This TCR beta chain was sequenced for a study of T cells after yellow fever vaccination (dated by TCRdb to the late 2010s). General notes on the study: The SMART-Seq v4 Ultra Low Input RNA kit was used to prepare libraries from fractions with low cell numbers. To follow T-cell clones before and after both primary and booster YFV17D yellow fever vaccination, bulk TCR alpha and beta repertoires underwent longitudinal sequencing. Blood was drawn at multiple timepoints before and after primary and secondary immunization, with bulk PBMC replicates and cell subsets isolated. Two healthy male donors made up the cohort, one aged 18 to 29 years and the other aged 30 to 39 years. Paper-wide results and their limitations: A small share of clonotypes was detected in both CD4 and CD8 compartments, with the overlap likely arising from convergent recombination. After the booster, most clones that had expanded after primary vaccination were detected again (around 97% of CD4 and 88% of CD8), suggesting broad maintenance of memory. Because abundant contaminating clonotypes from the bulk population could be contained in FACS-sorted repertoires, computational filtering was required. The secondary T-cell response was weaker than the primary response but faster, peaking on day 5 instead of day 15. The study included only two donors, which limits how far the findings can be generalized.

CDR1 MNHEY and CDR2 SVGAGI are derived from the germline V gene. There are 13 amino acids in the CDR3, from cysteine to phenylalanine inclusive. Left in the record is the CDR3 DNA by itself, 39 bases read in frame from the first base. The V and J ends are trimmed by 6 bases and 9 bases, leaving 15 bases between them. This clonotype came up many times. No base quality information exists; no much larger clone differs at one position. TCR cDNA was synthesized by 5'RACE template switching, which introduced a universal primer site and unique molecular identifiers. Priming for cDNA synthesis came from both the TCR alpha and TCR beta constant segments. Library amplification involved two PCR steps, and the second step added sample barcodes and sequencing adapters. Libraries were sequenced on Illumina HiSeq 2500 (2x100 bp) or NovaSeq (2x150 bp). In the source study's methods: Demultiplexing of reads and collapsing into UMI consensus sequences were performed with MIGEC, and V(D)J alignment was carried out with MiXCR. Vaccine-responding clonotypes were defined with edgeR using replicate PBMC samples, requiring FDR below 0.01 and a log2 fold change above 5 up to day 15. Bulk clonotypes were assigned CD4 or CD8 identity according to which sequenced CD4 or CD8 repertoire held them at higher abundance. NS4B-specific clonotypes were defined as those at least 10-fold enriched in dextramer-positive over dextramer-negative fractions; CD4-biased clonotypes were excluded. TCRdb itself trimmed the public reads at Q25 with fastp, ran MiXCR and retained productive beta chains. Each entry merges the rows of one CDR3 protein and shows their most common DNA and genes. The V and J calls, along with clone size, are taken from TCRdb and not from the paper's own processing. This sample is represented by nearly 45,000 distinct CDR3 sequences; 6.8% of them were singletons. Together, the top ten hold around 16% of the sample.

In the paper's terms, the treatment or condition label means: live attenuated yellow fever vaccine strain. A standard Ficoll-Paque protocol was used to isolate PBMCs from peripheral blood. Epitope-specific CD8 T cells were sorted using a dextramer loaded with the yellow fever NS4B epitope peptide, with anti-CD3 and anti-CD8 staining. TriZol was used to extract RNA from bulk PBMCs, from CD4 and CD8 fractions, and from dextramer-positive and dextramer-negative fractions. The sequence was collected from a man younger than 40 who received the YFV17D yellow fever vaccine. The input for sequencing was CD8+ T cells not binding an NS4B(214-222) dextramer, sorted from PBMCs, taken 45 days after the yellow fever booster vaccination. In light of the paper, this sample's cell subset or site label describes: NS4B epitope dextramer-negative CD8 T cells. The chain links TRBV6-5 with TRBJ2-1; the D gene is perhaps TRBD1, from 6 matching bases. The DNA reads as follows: TGTGCCAGCAGGGCCCCCACAGGGATTGAGCAGTTCTTC. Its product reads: CASRAPTGIEQFF.